This TCR beta chain was found in a study of blood T cell repertoires in COVID-19. Study-wide background: From the United States, Italy and Spain came samples of acute and convalescent COVID-19. In each case, the material was cDNA or gDNA derived from T cells, B-cell-depleted T cells, or PBMCs.

In the authors' methods: It was from reference gene primer amplification that nucleated cell counts were estimated. Profiling relied on immunoSEQ multiplex PCR, and the TCRdb table lists in-frame clones only, not all of them. V, J and clone size are those of that table, while D and trimming were read from the DNA. In the table there are a few hundred thousand clones, about 90% of which are singletons. The CDR3 has 13 amino acids. V was clipped by 6 bases and J by 3 bases, with 15 bases between them. Germline CDR1 reads SQVTM; CDR2 reads ANQGSEA. Sequenced material: peripheral blood. The receptor was derived from a woman between 18 and 29 years old who had recovered from COVID-19. The chain combines TRBV29-1 with TRBJ2-7, with D tentatively TRBD2 (5 bases). Written as DNA, the CDR3 is TGCAGCGTCGAGAGGGAGTCTAACTACGAGCAGTACTTC. This gives the protein CSVERESNYEQYF.